Reported below is one T cell receptor (beta chain). The sample is drawn from a study of PD-L1 blockade in urothelial cancer. Study-wide context: Patients previously received 0 to 3 chemotherapy regimens.

The protocol was immunoSEQ multiplex PCR, while the TCRdb copy is restricted to in-frame clones and leaves out a portion. The repertoire includes 29,000 or so clones, around four fifths of them detected once, and 2.5% to 3% sits in the top ten. CDR3 size: 15 residues. V shed 0 bases and J 3 bases; nucleotides not matched to a gene: 6. Germline V gene data show CDR1 as SGHKS and CDR2 as YYEKEE (reference sequence). Time point in this sample: peripheral blood 6 weeks after treatment start. Each patient presented with locally advanced or metastatic urothelial carcinoma. The V and J genes are TRBV5-5 and TRBJ2-7; TRBD1 aligns across 7 bases. The TCR comes from a man between 65 and 85 years old with urothelial cancer. Here the sequenced sample was PBMCs, taken around atezolizumab (anti-PD-L1) treatment. The CDR3 region has the DNA TGTGCCAGCAGCTTGGCCGGGACAGATCACTACGAGCAGTACTTC. Encoded protein: CASSLAGTDHYEQYF.